One and the same sample provided the 21 T cell receptor beta chains below, sequenced in a study of T cells in Graves' hyperthyroidism and ophthalmopathy. There were TCR beta CDR3 regions amplified from RNA transcripts. Initially, a first-round RT-PCR of the TCR CDR3 employed the HTBI primer set. Each CDR3 protein is one row after TCRdb ran MiXCR on the multiplex PCR reads. Of about 300,000 distinct CDR3 sequences in the sample, roughly 18% were seen once. Sequencing used blood. The receptor set was obtained from a man aged 50-60 years with Graves' ophthalmopathy.

The table lists this clonotype with many counts. V and J are TRBV12-3 or TRBV12-4 and TRBJ2-7; weak D call: TRBD1 (7 bases). Trimming stripped 6 bases from V and 5 bases from J, with 38 bases between. The CDR3 totals 21 residues. For the CDR3, the DNA is TGTGCCAGCAGGCCCGGGAGACAGGGCCTTAATACAAGGCTACTAAAGCACGAGCAGTACTTC. This encodes CASRPGRQGLNTRLLKHEQYF.

The chain recombines TRBV20-1 with TRBJ2-7; D unresolved. Germline V gives CDR1 DFQATT, CDR2 SNEGSKA (reference sequence). CDR3 length: 13 amino acids. Trimming pared 4 bases from V and 3 bases from J, leaving 13 bases between. CDR3 protein: CSAITNAIYEQYF. The CDR3 region has the DNA TGCAGTGCTATTACTAACGCGATCTACGAGCAGTACTTC.

This clonotype was detected ten times or more. V usage is TRBV7-2 and J usage is TRBJ2-7; 8 bases line up with TRBD1. The CDR3 is made up of 15 amino acids. Germline CDR1 SGHTA, CDR2 FQGNSA. V was clipped by 0 bases and J by 3 bases; unmatched bases: 4. The CDR3 sequence is CASSLAPGQGYEQYF. CDR3 nucleotide sequence: TGTGCCAGCAGCTTAGCCCCCGGACAGGGCTACGAGCAGTACTTC.

This chain links TRBV6-1 with TRBJ2-3; D might be TRBD2 (6 bases). Trimming cost V 6 bases and J 0 bases, with 16 bases left between them. The CDR3 has 16 amino acids. Germline CDR1 is MNHNS and CDR2 is SASEGT. The CDR3 protein is CASRSSPLASTDTQYF. Written as DNA, the CDR3 is TGTGCCAGCAGGTCAAGCCCCCTAGCGAGCACAGATACGCAGTATTTT.

This chain connects TRBV10-2 to TRBJ1-3; D call uncertain. The CDR3 extends over 14 amino acids. Germline V gene lookup returns CDR1 WSHSY and CDR2 SAAADI. The V gene lost 2 bases and the J gene lost 1 base, with 6 bases spanning the gap. Written as DNA, the CDR3 is TGCGCCAGCAGTGAGGCTGGATCTGGAAACACCATATATTTT. Translating gives CASSEAGSGNTIYF.

The chain is built from TRBV27 and TRBJ1-1; the D gene is possibly TRBD1 (6 bases). The CDR3 length is 12 residues. Trimming stripped 3 bases from V and 11 bases from J, with 13 bases between. Germline CDR1 is MNHEY and CDR2 is SMNVEV (reference sequence). The CDR3 reads CASSFRGGAAFF. For the CDR3, the DNA is TGTGCCAGCAGTTTTCGGGGGGGGGCGGCTTTCTTT.

The V and J genes are TRBV28 and TRBJ1-1, with D unclear. V was cut by 7 bases and J by 4 bases, with 16 bases left in between. This CDR3 is 14 amino acids long. In germline, CDR1 is MDHEN, CDR2 SYDVKM. The CDR3 nucleotides are TGTGCCAGCAAAGTTTCAGGAGAAGGCACTGAAGCTTTCTTT. Translated, it gives CASKVSGEGTEAFF.

This clonotype came up a few times. The chain recombines TRBV28 with TRBJ1-2; 8 bases fit TRBD1. The CDR3 totals 15 residues. Germline V lookup: CDR1 MDHEN, CDR2 SYDVKM. V lost 2 bases to trimming and J lost 4 bases; unmatched junction nucleotides: 6. As DNA, the CDR3 is TGTGCCAGCAGTTTAGGGGCAGGGGGCATCTATGGCTACACCTTC. Protein sequence: CASSLGAGGIYGYTF.

As to this clonotype: One base away lies a much larger clone, so this may be a sequencing read error. The rearrangement links TRBV28 to TRBJ2-1, with 9 bases matching TRBD1. V shed 3 bases, J shed 5 bases, and the junction held 5 bases outside the gene matches. Germline CDR1 MDHEN, CDR2 SYDVKM. The CDR3 is 15 residues long. CDR3 sequence: CASSFYRGLDNEQFF. In DNA form, the CDR3 reads TGTGCCAGCAGTTTTTACAGGGGGCTCGACAATGAGCAGTTCTTC.

This chain uses TRBV11-2 with TRBJ2-3; the D is unclear. V lost 4 bases and J lost 6, with 8 bases in between. CDR3 size: 12 residues. Germline V lookup: CDR1 SGHAT, CDR2 FQNNGV. DNA for the CDR3: TGTGCCAGCAGCTCCTTCGCGGATACGCAGTATTTT. Translated, it gives CASSSFADTQYF. The entire variable domain, with the rest obtained from reference TRBV11-2 and TRBJ2-3, is as follows: EAGVAQSPRYKIIEKRQSVAFWCNPISGHATLYWYQQILGQGPKLLIQFQNNGVVDDSQLPKDRFSAERLKGVDSTLKIQPAKLEDSAVYLCASSSFADTQYFGPGTRLTVL.

The rearrangement links TRBV10-3 to TRBJ1-1, with D uncertain. Per the germline V gene, CDR1 is ENHRY and CDR2 is SYGVKD. CDR3 length equals 13 residues. V lost 4 bases to trimming and J lost 0 bases, with 6 bases between them. Here the CDR3 reads CAISGGLNTEAFF. The CDR3, as DNA: TGTGCCATCAGTGGAGGGTTGAACACTGAAGCTTTCTTT.

This clonotype has at least ten counts. The rearrangement uses TRBV2 and TRBJ1-1; TRBD1 is a possible D gene (6 bases). This CDR3 has 14 residues. The V end lost 8 bases, the J end lost 1 base, and 14 bases lay between the germline ends. The germline gives CDR1 SNHLY, CDR2 FYNNEI. The CDR3 region has the DNA TGTGCCAGCGGGGAACAGGGCCCGAACACTGAAGCTTTCTTT. This encodes CASGEQGPNTEAFF.

The gene calls are TRBV28 and TRBJ1-1; unclear D gene. The length of the CDR3 is 14 residues. The germline V gene has CDR1 MDHEN and CDR2 SYDVKM. V lost 6 bases, J lost 7 bases, and 18 bases lay in between. CDR3 coding DNA: TGTGCCAGCAGACCCCCGGGGTCCAATTTTGAAGCTTTCTTT. This gives the protein CASRPPGSNFEAFF. Supplemented by reference TRBV28 and TRBJ1-1, the full variable domain reads DVKVTQSSRYLVKRTGEKVFLECVQDMDHENMFWYRQDPGLGLRLIYFSYDVKMKEKGDIPEGYSVSREKKERFSLILESASTNQTSMYLCASRPPGSNFEAFFGQGTRLTVV.

This clonotype was seen repeatedly, ten times or more. The rearrangement links TRBV11-3 to TRBJ2-2; D is ambiguous. This CDR3 spans 14 amino acids. Per the germline V gene, CDR1 is SGHNT and CDR2 is YENEEA. V shed 0 bases and J shed 0 bases, with 2 bases lying between them. In nucleotides, the CDR3 is TGTGCCAGCAGCTTAGATACGAACACCGGGGAGCTGTTTTTT. It encodes CASSLDTNTGELFF.

This chain connects TRBV28 to TRBJ2-3; 8 bases fit TRBD1. There are 14 residues in the CDR3. From germline, CDR1 is MDHEN and CDR2 SYDVKM. With V trimmed by 4 bases and J by 8 bases, 8 bases remained unmatched. The CDR3 loop is CASSSPQGGGTQYF. CDR3 DNA: TGTGCCAGCAGTTCTCCACAGGGGGGAGGTACGCAGTATTTT.

This clonotype was counted at least ten times. The V gene is TRBV9, the J gene TRBJ2-1; D is unclear. Trimming stripped 0 bases from V and 5 bases from J, with 12 bases between. This CDR3 has 15 residues. In germline, CDR1 is SGDLS, CDR2 YYNGEE. CDR3 bases: TGTGCCAGCAGCGTAGTACTTACCGGAGACAATGAGCAGTTCTTC. Translated, it gives CASSVVLTGDNEQFF. Full variable domain (rest looked up from reference TRBV9 and TRBJ2-1): DSGVTQTPKHLITATGQRVTLRCSPRSGDLSVYWYQQSLDQGLQFLIQYYNGEERAKGNILERFSAQQFPDLHSELNLSSLELGDSALYFCASSVVLTGDNEQFFGPGTRLTVL.

This clonotype showed up many times. The genes are TRBV18 and TRBJ1-4; D ambiguous. Trimming took off 2 bases at V and 8 bases at J, with 9 bases between the two ends. CDR1 and CDR2 (germline): KGHSH, LQKENI. This CDR3 is built from 13 residues. Written as DNA, the CDR3 is TGTGCCAGCTCACCAGGGTTGCAGGAAAAACTGTTTTTT. Translated: CASSPGLQEKLFF.

This clonotype was counted a few times. This sequence joins TRBV15 and TRBJ1-2; D gene ambiguous. Per germline, CDR1 LNHNV and CDR2 YYDKDF (reference sequence). CDR3 length: 15 amino acids. The germline V and J ends were trimmed by 5 bases and 7 bases, with 20 bases remaining between them. CDR3 in DNA: TGTGCCACCAGCCGCTACACCGAAAAAACTCCTGGCTACACCTTC. This codes for CATSRYTEKTPGYTF.

This clonotype was detected only a few times. CDR3 amino acids: CASRKTGGGEAFF. In nucleotides, the CDR3 is TGTGCCAGCAGGAAAACAGGGGGCGGAGAAGCTTTCTTT. The chain combines TRBV3-1 with TRBJ1-1; 9 bases are a match to TRBD1. Trimming at V came to 6 bases and at J to 8 bases, leaving 7 bases not matched to a gene. The CDR3 extends over 13 amino acids. CDR1 LGHDT and CDR2 YNNKEL come from the germline V gene (reference sequence).

The table lists this clonotype with a few counts. The chain carries TRBV6-5 and TRBJ1-2, with D uncertain. This CDR3 comprises 12 residues. V was cut by 3 bases and J by 3 bases, with 5 bases left in between. Germline CDR1 reads MNHEY; CDR2 reads SVGAGI. As DNA, the CDR3 is TGTGCCAGCAGTTATCGGGACTATGGCTACACCTTC. The encoded protein is CASSYRDYGYTF.

This chain connects TRBV4-2 to TRBJ2-3; TRBD1 aligns across 7 bases. The junction had 8 bases not matched to a gene; V was cut back by 4 bases and J by 4 bases. The CDR3 extends over 15 amino acids. Per the germline V gene, CDR1 is LGHNA and CDR2 is YNFKEQ. The CDR3 spells CASSLGQMGPDTQYF. In DNA form, the CDR3 reads TGTGCCAGCAGCCTGGGACAGATGGGTCCAGATACGCAGTATTTT.